Listed below are T cell receptor beta chains from one sample, sequenced in a study of identical twins. Via MiXCR, TCRdb re-called the 5' RACE reads, giving one row per CDR3 protein. This sample yields about 470,000 distinct CDR3 sequences, of which roughly a quarter are seen a single time; around 3% belongs to the top ten. The sample was also linked to a second study, of T cells expressing NK-cell markers.

Material for sequencing was CD4+ T cells sorted from blood. Every receptor here comes from a young woman in good health. The CDR3 runs from the conserved cysteine through the conserved F or W.

>TRBJ2-7|TRBV15
CATRPGAGSEQYF
>TRBJ1-1|TRBV12-3/TRBV12-4
CASSWSGANTEAFF
>TRBJ2-3|TRBV4-1
CASSHLRDTQYF
>TRBJ2-1|TRBV6-1
CASSQGRTYNEQFF
>TRBJ1-5|TRBV18
CASSQGGSYQPQHF
>TRBJ1-4|TRBV7-2
CASSVGGANEKLFF
>TRBJ2-2|TRBV5-4
CASSYRLVRTSGKDTGELFF
>TRBJ2-3|TRBV10-2
CATRAASTDTQYF
>TRBJ2-7|TRBV5-1
CASSLGAPTKYEQYF
>TRBJ1-6|TRBV4-1
CASSQGERAYNSPLHF
>TRBJ2-3|TRBV7-9
CASRKEGDTQYF
>TRBJ1-1|TRBV29-1
CSVRGEGTEAFF
>TRBJ1-5|TRBV15
CATSRDSAANQPQHF
>TRBJ2-1|TRBV6-1
CASRSGIRGRTYNEQFF
>TRBJ2-2|TRBV12-3/TRBV12-4
CASTNAGLAGGTGELFF
>TRBJ2-7|TRBV15
CATSRDGGREQYF
>TRBJ2-2|TRBV6-2/TRBV6-3
CASTKSGGRTGELFF
>TRBJ2-1|TRBV9
CASSPGLAGDHNEQFF
>TRBJ2-6|TRBV5-5
CARGPGGLSVLTF
>TRBJ2-2|TRBV3-1
CASSLAVSGELFF
>TRBJ2-3|TRBV3-1
CASSLWTISSTDTQYF
>TRBJ1-5|TRBV2
CASSVEGGGNQPQHF
>TRBJ2-7|TRBV6-2/TRBV6-3
CASSRLRTSSYEQYF
>TRBJ2-2|TRBV6-1
CASSALGQGAGELFF
>TRBJ2-5|TRBV18
CASSPVPMSETQYF
>TRBJ2-1|TRBV10-3
CAISEGKAEQFF
>TRBJ1-5|TRBV19
CASMVTNSNQPQHF
>TRBJ2-7|TRBV10-3
CAISESTGAYEQYF
>TRBJ2-1|TRBV4-1
CASSQDREGANEQFF
>TRBJ2-1|TRBV18
CASSLGYRTSYNEQFF
>TRBJ2-1|TRBV11-1
CASSLGGINSGPYNEQFF
>TRBJ2-1|TRBV20-1
CSARRHGEQFF
>TRBJ1-4|TRBV10-3
CAIRQNEDEKLFF
>TRBJ1-1|TRBV2
CASTPEAMNTEAFF
>TRBJ2-5|TRBV20-1
CSASLSGRRETQYF
>TRBJ2-5|TRBV7-2
CASSPTSPPETQYF
>TRBJ2-7|TRBV12-3/TRBV12-4
CASSRGLGGVRYEQYF
>TRBJ2-5|TRBV10-3
CAIRTSGGTETQYF
>TRBJ2-1|TRBV5-6
CASSFQNLGNEQFF
>TRBJ2-6|TRBV5-4
CASSSHASGGPSGANVLTF
>TRBJ2-3|TRBV7-8
CASSPRVGISSTDTQYF
>TRBJ2-7|TRBV15
CATSRERSDSYEQYF
>TRBJ2-4|TRBV2
CATATLAKNIQYF
>TRBJ1-1|TRBV5-1
CASSEDRPNTEAFF
>TRBJ1-6|TRBV20-1
CSALAGTGRNSPLHF
>TRBJ2-1|TRBV10-3
CAIRGWTSGNYNEQFF
>TRBJ2-2|TRBV5-1
CASSPALGATGELFF
>TRBJ1-1|TRBV27
CASERRATGGSTEAFF
>TRBJ1-1|TRBV5-1
CASSVLVNTEAFF
>TRBJ2-7|TRBV29-1
CSVTDRNSYEQYF
>TRBJ2-3|TRBV9
CASSSLLTDTQYF
>TRBJ2-1|TRBV5-1
CASSLYSGRANEQFF